This T cell receptor beta chain originates from a study of blood T cell repertoires in COVID-19. About the research overall: In each case, the material was cDNA or gDNA derived from T cells, B-cell-depleted T cells, or PBMCs.

This clone was seen more than once but under ten times. Trimming left V 6 bases short and J 7 bases short, with 16 bases between. The CDR3 covers 14 residues. Germline-derived CDR1 and CDR2 are MDHEN and SYDVKM. In the original workflow: Nucleated cell counts were estimated from reference gene primer amplification. Sequencing was performed with immunoSEQ multiplex PCR; in TCRdb, only in-frame clones are kept and a portion is missing. Clonal size and the V and J genes are those of that table, whereas D and trimming came from the DNA. Altogether fewer than 350,000 clones are present, 65% to 90% being singletons, with the ten largest covering around 13%. Patients from Seattle were sampled longitudinally, starting during active infection.

The sequenced sample was peripheral blood. The receptor's source is a woman in her seventies with COVID-19, enrolled during active disease. The chain combines TRBV28 with TRBJ1-5, with a tentative D call TRBD1 (5 bases). CDR3 sequence: CASSTGGTEQPQHF. The CDR3, as DNA: TGTGCCAGCAGCACCGGGGGTACGGAGCAGCCCCAGCATTTT. Looking up the rest from reference TRBV28 and TRBJ1-5 gives the full variable domain: DVKVTQSSRYLVKRTGEKVFLECVQDMDHENMFWYRQDPGLGLRLIYFSYDVKMKEKGDIPEGYSVSREKKERFSLILESASTNQTSMYLCASSTGGTEQPQHFGDGTRLSIL.